The 20 T cell receptor beta chains listed next were all sequenced from one sample in a study of response to subunit inactivated influenza vaccine. TCRdb ran MiXCR on the RT-PCR reads and lists one entry per CDR3 protein. The sample shows 150,000 to 200,000 distinct CDR3 sequences, roughly 12% of them seen only once. In addition, the sample was reused for a study of T cells expressing NK-cell markers. That source reports: 5'RACE template switching built TCR beta cDNA with unique molecular identifiers.

Here the sequenced sample was CD8+ T cells sorted from PBMCs, taken 11 to 12 days after vaccination. The source of these receptors is a man over 45 who received an inactivated influenza vaccine.

The rearrangement joins TRBV10-3 to TRBJ2-7; D unresolved. This CDR3 has 11 amino acids. V dropped 4 bases and J dropped 6 bases, with 7 bases sitting between them. Germline V gives CDR1 ENHRY, CDR2 SYGVKD. CDR3 coding DNA: TGTGCCATCAGTGGCGCGGTCGAGCAGTACTTC. This encodes CAISGAVEQYF.

This chain connects TRBV28 to TRBJ2-7, with TRBD1 matching over 8 bases. Germline V gene sequence: CDR1 MDHEN, CDR2 SYDVKM. The CDR3 length is 14 residues. The V and J ends lost 6 bases and 0 bases, in that order; junction bases with no gene match: 4. Here the CDR3 DNA reads TGTGCCAGCAGACGACAGGGGTTCTCCTACGAGCAGTACTTC. Amino acids: CASRRQGFSYEQYF.

This clonotype was found a few times. The rearrangement links TRBV15 to TRBJ2-1, with 8 bases aligning to TRBD2. J gave up 2 bases and V 4 bases, and 4 bases lay outside the gene matches. From germline, CDR1 is LNHNV and CDR2 YYDKDF (reference sequence). CDR3 length: 15 residues. The CDR3 DNA is TGTGCCACCAGCATCGGGGGGGCCCCCTACAATGAGCAGTTCTTC. Translation: CATSIGGAPYNEQFF.

In its sample, this clonotype was seen a few times. The V gene is TRBV3-1, the J gene TRBJ2-3; TRBD2 is a possible D gene (7 bases). The V gene's germline CDR1 is LGHDT and CDR2 YNNKEL (reference sequence). V gave up 3 bases and J gave up 4 bases, with 20 bases separating them. CDR3 length equals 17 residues. CDR3: CASSQPGGGGISDTQYF. The CDR3 nucleotides are TGTGCCAGCAGCCAGCCCGGGGGAGGGGGTATCTCAGATACGCAGTATTTT.

The chain joins TRBV9 to TRBJ2-3, with 11 bases matching TRBD2. This CDR3 comprises 16 residues. Looked up from germline, CDR1 is SGDLS and CDR2 is YYNGEE. Trimming removed 2 bases from V and 0 bases from J; junction bases left unmatched: 2. The CDR3 coding sequence is TGTGCCAGCAGCGTTAGCGGGAGGGAGAGCACAGATACGCAGTATTTT. This encodes CASSVSGRESTDTQYF.

V usage is TRBV14 and J usage is TRBJ2-7; the D call may be TRBD1 or TRBD2 (5 bases each). Germline V gene sequence: CDR1 SGHDN, CDR2 FVKESK. The CDR3 runs to 14 residues. The germline V and J ends were trimmed by 0 bases and 3 bases, with 9 bases remaining between them. DNA for the CDR3: TGTGCCAGCAGCCAAGAAATGGGGGACTACGAGCAGTACTTC. Its protein product is CASSQEMGDYEQYF. Supplemented by reference TRBV14 and TRBJ2-7, the full variable domain reads EAGVTQFPSHSVIEKGQTVTLRCDPISGHDNLYWYRRVMGKEIKFLLHFVKESKQDESGMPNNRFLAERTGGTYSTLKVQPAELEDSGVYFCASSQEMGDYEQYFGPGTRLTVT.

This clonotype was found many times. This chain connects TRBV7-9 to TRBJ2-1, with D unresolved. Germline lookup yields CDR1 SEHNR and CDR2 FQNEAQ (reference sequence). This CDR3 spans 14 amino acids. Trimming removed 6 bases at V and 6 bases at J, with 15 bases between. The CDR3 protein is CASRQGSAGNEQFF. CDR3 nucleotides: TGTGCCAGCAGACAAGGTTCGGCAGGCAATGAGCAGTTCTTC.

V is TRBV24-1 and J is TRBJ1-1, with 8 bases aligning to TRBD1. The V and J ends lost 9 bases and 3 bases, in that order; junction bases with no gene match: 2. This CDR3 spans 12 amino acids. Germline CDR1 KGHDR, CDR2 SFDVKD. CDR3 nucleotide sequence: TGTGCCACCGCGGACAGGGACACTGAAGCTTTCTTT. The encoded protein is CATADRDTEAFF.

The sample holds a few counts of this clonotype. V and J are TRBV6-1 and TRBJ2-1; 11 bases are shared with TRBD1. With V trimmed by 6 bases and J by 6 bases, 7 bases remained unmatched. The CDR3 has 15 amino acids. Germline CDR1 MNHNS, CDR2 SASEGT. The DNA of the CDR3 is TGTGCCAGCAGGGTGGACAGGGGGCGCGTCAATGAGCAGTTCTTC. It translates to CASRVDRGRVNEQFF.

This clonotype was counted at least ten times. The chain links TRBV6-1 to TRBJ2-1, with 11 bases aligning to TRBD2. The germline V gene encodes CDR1 MNHNS and CDR2 SASEGT. The CDR3 covers 16 residues. With V trimmed by 6 bases and J by 3 bases, 7 bases remained unmatched. CDR3 sequence reads: CASRETSGSLYNEQFF. The DNA for the CDR3 is TGTGCCAGCAGAGAAACTAGCGGGAGCCTCTACAATGAGCAGTTCTTC.

This clonotype was found many times. V usage is TRBV29-1 and J usage is TRBJ1-2, with 10 bases aligning to TRBD1. CDR1 is SQVTM and CDR2 is ANQGSEA in the germline V gene. The CDR3 totals 12 residues. V lost 4 bases to trimming and J lost 8 bases; unmatched junction nucleotides: 4. The CDR3 is CSVGTGGRGYTF. The CDR3 DNA sequence: TGCAGCGTTGGGACAGGGGGAAGAGGCTACACCTTC.

This clonotype came up many times. The chain is built from TRBV4-3 and TRBJ2-7; D could derive from TRBD1 or TRBD2 (5 bases each). CDR3 length: 17 residues. Trimming stripped 0 bases from V and 2 bases from J, with 17 bases between. Germline values: CDR1 LGHNA, CDR2 YSLEER. The CDR3 sequence is CASSQEFTREGTYEQYF. The CDR3 coding sequence is TGCGCCAGCAGCCAAGAGTTTACGAGAGAGGGGACCTACGAGCAGTACTTC.

The CDR3 is CATSRGPRTDTQYF. In DNA, the CDR3 is TGTGCCACCAGCAGAGGTCCCCGCACAGATACGCAGTATTTT. This chain uses TRBV15 with TRBJ2-3; D not certain. CDR3 length equals 14 residues. Trimming stripped 1 base from V and 1 base from J, with 6 bases between. Germline V gene data show CDR1 as LNHNV and CDR2 as YYDKDF (reference sequence). Together with reference TRBV15 and TRBJ2-3, the CDR3 gives the full variable domain: DAMVIQNPRYQVTQFGKPVTLSCSQTLNHNVMYWYQQKSSQAPKLLFHYYDKDFNNEADTPDNFQSRRPNTSFCFLDIRSPGLGDTAMYLCATSRGPRTDTQYFGPGTRLTVL.

This clonotype was detected many times. The chain recombines TRBV4-1 with TRBJ1-1; D remains unclear. From germline, CDR1 is MGHRA and CDR2 YSYEKL. The CDR3 is made up of 16 amino acids. V gave up 1 base and J gave up 0 bases, with 12 bases separating them. The CDR3, as DNA: TGCGCCAGCAGCCAAGGTTTGGGTTACATGAACACTGAAGCTTTCTTT. Protein sequence: CASSQGLGYMNTEAFF.

This clonotype showed up just a few times. The chain joins TRBV7-8 to TRBJ2-1, with D perhaps matching TRBD2 (6 bases). The V end was cut by 4 bases, the J end by 2 bases, with 12 bases between. The V gene's germline CDR1 is SGHVS and CDR2 FQNEAQ. CDR3 size: 15 residues. CDR3 bases: TGTGCCAGCAGCTCAGTCCGGAGGGCCTACAATGAGCAGTTCTTC. Residues: CASSSVRRAYNEQFF.

The chain is built from TRBV7-2 and TRBJ2-2, with D tentatively TRBD1 or TRBD2 (5 bases each). The CDR3 loop spans 16 amino acids. The germline V gene has CDR1 SGHTA and CDR2 FQGNSA. The germline V and J ends were trimmed by 1 base and 0 bases, with 9 bases remaining between them. This chain's CDR3 is CASSLGRETNTGELFF. CDR3 DNA: TGTGCCAGCAGCTTAGGCAGGGAGACGAACACCGGGGAGCTGTTTTTT.

The gene calls are TRBV7-9 and TRBJ1-1; no clear D gene. Germline CDR1 reads SEHNR; CDR2 reads FQNEAQ (reference sequence). The CDR3 covers 13 residues. V shed 1 base and J shed 6 bases, with 9 bases lying between them. As DNA, the CDR3 is TGTGCCAGCAGCTTAGTTGCGGACCCTGAAGCTTTCTTT. Its translation: CASSLVADPEAFF.

The chain employs TRBV27 and TRBJ2-1; maybe TRBD1 (5 bases). Trimming removed 0 bases from V and 8 bases from J, with 14 bases in between. Per germline, CDR1 MNHEY and CDR2 SMNVEV (reference sequence). The CDR3 covers 15 residues. The CDR3 DNA sequence: TGTGCCAGCAGTTTATCGTCAGGGTTGGTAGATGAGCAGTTCTTC. It specifies CASSLSSGLVDEQFF.

This clonotype was seen a handful of times. The chain combines TRBV5-1 with TRBJ2-7; TRBD2 aligns across 9 bases. The germline gives CDR1 SGHRS, CDR2 YFSETQ. The CDR3 is made up of 14 amino acids. With V trimmed by 5 bases and J by 5 bases, 8 bases remained unmatched. The CDR3 coding sequence is TGCGCCAGCAGAGTAGCGGGAGTCTCGGACGAGCAGTACTTC. Protein product: CASRVAGVSDEQYF.

At least ten counts were recorded for this clonotype. The rearrangement links TRBV12-3 or TRBV12-4 to TRBJ1-6, with D perhaps TRBD1 (6 bases). The CDR3 covers 15 residues. Trimming removed 6 bases from V and 7 bases from J, with 16 bases in between. The CDR3 region has the DNA TGTGCCAGCAGCCCCCCGACAGGACCAAATTCACCCCTCCACTTT. Translated: CASSPPTGPNSPLHF.